These 24 T cell receptor beta chains originate from one sample sequenced in a study of blood T cell repertoires in COVID-19. TCRdb keeps only in-frame clones here, not all; method: immunoSEQ multiplex PCR. Altogether 200,000 or so clones are present, 70% to 90% being singletons, with the ten largest covering over 9.5%. Sequencing was done on a sample of peripheral blood. These receptors all stem from a woman aged 80 or older with acute or convalescent COVID-19.

The chain is built from TRBV28 and TRBJ1-2; maybe TRBD1 (6 bases). CDR1 MDHEN and CDR2 SYDVKM come from the germline V gene. The V end was cut by 6 bases, the J end by 3 bases, with 20 bases between. This CDR3 region has 16 residues. Written as DNA, the CDR3 is TGTGCCAGCAGAGTATCAGGGGCACTTCGGGACTATGGCTACACCTTC. Protein sequence: CASRVSGALRDYGYTF.

This chain joins TRBV19 and TRBJ2-1; the D is unclear. The germline V gene encodes CDR1 LNHDA and CDR2 SQIVND (reference sequence). V shed 8 bases and J shed 14 bases, with 19 bases lying between them. The CDR3 extends over 12 amino acids. The CDR3 nucleotides are TGTGCCAGTTCAGAGGCTAATTTCTTGAAGTTCTTC. Its protein is CASSEANFLKFF.

The table lists this clone with a count of one. The V call is TRBV4-2, the J call TRBJ2-2; TRBD2 agrees at 7 bases. After removal of 0 bases from V and 6 bases from J, the junction contained 7 bases not matched to a gene. This CDR3 is built from 16 residues. Germline-derived CDR1 and CDR2 are LGHNA and YNFKEQ. CDR3 nucleotide sequence: TGTGCCAGCAGCCAAGAGGGGGGGGTGTCCGCCGGGGAGCTGTTTTTT. Protein: CASSQEGGVSAGELFF.

The V and J genes are TRBV7-2 and TRBJ2-7; TRBD1 agrees at 8 bases. The CDR3 consists of 14 residues. CDR1 is SGHTA and CDR2 is FQGNSA in the germline V gene. The junction had 9 bases not matched to a gene; V was cut back by 6 bases and J by 5 bases. This CDR3 is CASSPDRGWDEQYF. For the CDR3, the DNA is TGTGCCAGCAGTCCTGACAGGGGCTGGGACGAGCAGTACTTC. Drawing the rest from reference TRBV7-2 and TRBJ2-7, the complete variable domain is GAGVSQSPSNKVTEKGKDVELRCDPISGHTALYWYRQSLGQGLEFLIYFQGNSAPDKSGLPSDRFSAERTGGSVSTLTIQRTQQEDSAVYLCASSPDRGWDEQYFGPGTRLTVT.

The chain uses TRBV19 and TRBJ1-1; maybe TRBD1 (6 bases). Germline values: CDR1 LNHDA, CDR2 SQIVND (reference sequence). V was cut by 5 bases and J by 1 base, with 11 bases left in between. CDR3 size: 14 residues. CDR3 residues: CASSVGGQNTEAFF. The CDR3 nucleotides are TGTGCCAGTAGTGTGGGGGGGCAGAACACTGAAGCTTTCTTT.

V usage is TRBV6-2 or TRBV6-3 and J usage is TRBJ1-1; tentative D call: TRBD1 (6 bases). The germline gives CDR1 MNHEY, CDR2 SVGEGT. V was shortened by 4 bases and J by 0 bases, with 9 bases between the two germline ends. The CDR3 spans 14 residues. This CDR3 is CASSSTGLNTEAFF. For the CDR3, the DNA is TGTGCCAGCAGTTCGACAGGCCTGAACACTGAAGCTTTCTTT.

V usage is TRBV20-1 and J usage is TRBJ2-3, with D possibly being TRBD1 (5 bases). Trimming shortened V by 3 bases and J by 1 base, and 11 bases separated the two germline ends. The CDR3 extends over 14 amino acids. The V gene's germline CDR1 is DFQATT and CDR2 SNEGSKA (reference sequence). CDR3 DNA: TGCAGTGCTAGTTTTGGGGCAGGCACAGATACGCAGTATTTT. It translates to CSASFGAGTDTQYF.

Details on this clone: Other DNA sequences within the sample encode an identical CDR3. The chain has TRBV2 and TRBJ1-6; a possible D gene is TRBD1 (5 bases). CDR1 and CDR2 (germline): SNHLY, FYNNEI. The length of the CDR3 is 13 residues. V was trimmed by 4 bases and J by 6 bases, leaving 7 bases between them. The CDR3 DNA reads TGTGCCAGCAGTGGGCAGGGTAATTCACCCCTCCACTTT. Its translation is CASSGQGNSPLHF.

The chain recombines TRBV11-1 with TRBJ2-7; D is perhaps TRBD2 (6 bases). This CDR3 region has 15 residues. Germline CDR1 and CDR2: SGHAT and FQDESV (reference sequence). Trimming left V 2 bases short and J 5 bases short, with 16 bases between. The DNA for the CDR3 is TGTGCCAGCAGCTTATGGGGACTGGACACAAACGAGCAGTACTTC. This codes for CASSLWGLDTNEQYF.

The chain recombines TRBV27 with TRBJ2-1, with 13 positions matching TRBD2. After removal of 1 base from V and 7 bases from J, the junction contained 4 bases not matched to a gene. The V gene's germline CDR1 is MNHEY and CDR2 SMNVEV (reference sequence). The CDR3 extends over 16 amino acids. CDR3 protein: CASSLFETSGRNEQFF. CDR3 sequence (DNA): TGTGCCAGCAGTTTATTTGAGACTAGCGGGAGGAATGAGCAGTTCTTC.

This clone was seen many times. This chain uses TRBV11-3 with TRBJ2-7, with TRBD1 matching over 11 bases. Trimming cost V 5 bases and J 2 bases; bases outside gene matches: 5. Germline V gives CDR1 SGHNT, CDR2 YENEEA. There are 15 residues in the CDR3. CDR3 sequence (DNA): TGTGCCAGCAGCGGAGTGGGACAGGGGGCCTACGAGCAGTACTTC. Translating it yields CASSGVGQGAYEQYF.

This clone is labeled medium-sized. This chain connects TRBV28 to TRBJ2-2; TRBD2 matches at 12 bases. V lost 6 bases, J lost 7 bases, and 21 bases stayed unmatched. Germline V gene data show CDR1 as MDHEN and CDR2 as SYDVKM. This CDR3 contains 20 residues. The CDR3 sequence is CASSTTGGSRTSGMFGELFF. For the CDR3, the DNA is TGTGCCAGCAGCACCACCGGCGGGTCCAGGACTAGCGGGATGTTCGGGGAGCTGTTTTTT.

This clone has only one observation. This chain joins TRBV20-1 and TRBJ2-7; 7 bases match TRBD2. With V trimmed by 3 bases and J by 4 bases, 3 bases remained unmatched. In germline, CDR1 is DFQATT, CDR2 SNEGSKA (reference sequence). The CDR3 consists of 12 residues. The CDR3 loop is CSASNGGYEQYF. The DNA of the CDR3 is TGCAGTGCTAGTAACGGGGGGTACGAGCAGTACTTC.

DNA of the CDR3: TGTGCCAGCAGTTTTGGGCAACCCAACTATGGCTACACCTTC. Its protein product is CASSFGQPNYGYTF. J is TRBJ1-2 and V is TRBV28; no clear D. This CDR3 spans 14 amino acids. Trimming removed 3 bases at V and 2 bases at J, with 10 bases between. Per the germline V gene, CDR1 is MDHEN and CDR2 is SYDVKM.

The rearrangement links TRBV7-2 to TRBJ1-2; 9 bases match TRBD1. V was pared by 5 bases and J by 6 bases, with 10 bases of the junction left unmatched. CDR1 and CDR2 from the germline V gene are SGHTA and FQGNSA. The CDR3 is 15 amino acids. CDR3 residues: CASSPGGDRVHGYTF. The CDR3 nucleotides read TGTGCCAGCAGCCCAGGAGGGGACAGGGTCCATGGCTACACCTTC.

This chain links TRBV10-1 with TRBJ2-1, with D tentatively TRBD1 (6 bases). The germline V gene has CDR1 WNHNN and CDR2 SYGVQD (reference sequence). There are 14 residues in the CDR3. Trimming took off 11 bases at V and 6 bases at J, with 20 bases between the two ends. The DNA for the CDR3 is TGCGCCGGGGGCGCGGAAAAAGAGGCCAATGAGCAGTTCTTC. Translated: CAGGAEKEANEQFF.

As for this clone: Other DNA variants within this sample encode the same CDR3. The chain couples TRBV18 to TRBJ1-2; a weak D match, TRBD1 (5 bases). CDR3 length equals 13 residues. Germline lookup yields CDR1 KGHSH and CDR2 LQKENI. Trimming shortened V by 3 bases and J by 2 bases, and 7 bases separated the two germline ends. The CDR3 region is CASSPSGNYGYTF. CDR3 DNA: TGTGCCAGCTCACCCTCAGGGAACTATGGCTACACCTTC.

The V call is TRBV4-3, the J call TRBJ2-5; TRBD2 matches at 8 bases. CDR3 size: 13 residues. J lost 10 bases, V lost 0 bases, and 4 bases had no gene match. Germline V gene sequence: CDR1 LGHNA, CDR2 YSLEER. Here the CDR3 reads CASSQDVGGGQYF. For the CDR3, the DNA is TGCGCCAGCAGCCAAGATGTCGGGGGGGGCCAGTACTTC.

The chain couples TRBV6-5 to TRBJ1-2, with TRBD1 as a possible D gene (6 bases). V was cut by 6 bases and J by 3 bases, with 11 bases left in between. CDR3 length equals 13 residues. Germline V gene lookup returns CDR1 MNHEY and CDR2 SVGAGI. The CDR3 sequence is CASSRSGDYGYTF. The CDR3 bases are TGTGCCAGCAGCCGATCAGGGGACTATGGCTACACCTTC.

The chain recombines TRBV30 with TRBJ2-3; D unresolved. Trimming removed 4 bases at V and 9 bases at J, with 17 bases between. The germline V gene encodes CDR1 GTSNPN and CDR2 SVGIG (reference sequence). This CDR3 spans 13 amino acids. The CDR3 DNA reads as TGTGCCTGGACTACTCAATCGCCACGGACGCAGTATTTT. It encodes CAWTTQSPRTQYF. The entire variable domain, with the rest obtained from reference TRBV30 and TRBJ2-3, is as follows: SQTIHQWPATLVQPVGSPLSLECTVEGTSNPNLYWYRQAAGRGLQLLFYSVGIGQISSEVPQNLSASRPQDRQFILSSKKLLLSDSGFYLCAWTTQSPRTQYFGPGTRLTVL.

The chain uses TRBV28 and TRBJ2-3; 8 bases are shared with TRBD1. After removal of 4 bases from V and 8 bases from J, the junction contained 14 bases not matched to a gene. The CDR3 consists of 16 residues. Germline CDR1 is MDHEN and CDR2 is SYDVKM. The CDR3 DNA reads as TGTGCCAGCAGTTCCCCAGGGGGCGCCGCCGTTGGTACGCAGTATTTT. It yields the protein CASSSPGGAAVGTQYF.

This sequence joins TRBV7-2 and TRBJ1-2; D perhaps matches TRBD1 (6 bases). CDR1 SGHTA and CDR2 FQGNSA come from the germline V gene. The CDR3 spans 12 residues. Trimming stripped 4 bases from V and 5 bases from J, with 8 bases between. CDR3 sequence: CASSSTGYGYTF. The CDR3 nucleotides are TGTGCCAGCAGCTCAACAGGGTATGGCTACACCTTC.

The chain combines TRBV27 with TRBJ1-1; 9 positions agree with TRBD1. The V and J ends lost 5 bases and 11 bases, in that order; junction bases with no gene match: 15. The germline gives CDR1 MNHEY, CDR2 SMNVEV (reference sequence). The CDR3 sequence is 15 residues long. CDR3 protein: CASSAGPGQGPRAFF. CDR3 DNA: TGTGCCAGCAGTGCGGGGCCGGGACAGGGCCCAAGGGCTTTCTTT.

The genes are TRBV7-2 and TRBJ2-7; 9 positions match TRBD2. V shed 6 bases, J shed 7 bases, and the junction held 13 bases outside the gene matches. Germline-derived CDR1 and CDR2 are SGHTA and FQGNSA. The CDR3 length is 15 residues. The CDR3 sequence is CASSPIPGTSFEQYF. The CDR3 coding sequence is TGTGCCAGCAGTCCCATCCCCGGGACTAGCTTTGAGCAGTACTTC.